One TCR beta chain is described in this entry. V gave up 5 bases and J gave up 10 bases, with 19 bases separating them. Germline CDR1 SEHNR, CDR2 FQNEAQ (reference sequence). The CDR3 is made up of 14 amino acids. In the original analysis: Nucleated cell counts were estimated from reference gene primer amplification. Profiled with immunoSEQ multiplex PCR; TCRdb holds only in-frame clones, not every one. That table furnishes V, J and clone size, whereas the DNA furnished D and trimming. This sample carries 150,000 to 200,000 clones, about four fifths of them seen once, and the ten largest clones take 8.1%. The sample belongs to a study of blood T cell repertoires in COVID-19. Study in general: The origin of the acute and convalescent COVID-19 samples was the United States, Italy and Spain. In each case, the material was cDNA or gDNA derived from T cells, B-cell-depleted T cells, or PBMCs.

Recruited during active infection, patients (from Seattle) were subsequently followed longitudinally. The TCR was taken from a woman aged 55-69 years with COVID-19, enrolled during active disease. This sequence joins TRBV7-9 and TRBJ2-3; unclear D gene. Sequencing was carried out using peripheral blood. The CDR3 reads CASSVIGSSAAQYF. CDR3 DNA: TGTGCCAGCAGCGTAATTGGTAGCTCTGCCGCGCAGTATTTT.